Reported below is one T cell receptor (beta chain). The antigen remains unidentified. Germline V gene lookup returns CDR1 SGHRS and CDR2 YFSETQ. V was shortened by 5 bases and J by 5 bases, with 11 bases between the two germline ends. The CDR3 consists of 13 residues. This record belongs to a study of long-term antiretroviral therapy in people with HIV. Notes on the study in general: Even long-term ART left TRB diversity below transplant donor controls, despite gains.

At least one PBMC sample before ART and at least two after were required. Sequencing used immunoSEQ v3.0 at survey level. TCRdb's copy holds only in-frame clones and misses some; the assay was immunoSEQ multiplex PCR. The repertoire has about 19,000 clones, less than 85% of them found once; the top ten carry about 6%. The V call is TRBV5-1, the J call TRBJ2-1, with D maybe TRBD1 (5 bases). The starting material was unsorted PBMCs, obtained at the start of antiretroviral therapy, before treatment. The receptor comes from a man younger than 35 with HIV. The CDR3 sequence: CASRWGNDNEQFF. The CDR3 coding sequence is TGCGCCAGCAGGTGGGGCAATGACAATGAGCAGTTCTTC.